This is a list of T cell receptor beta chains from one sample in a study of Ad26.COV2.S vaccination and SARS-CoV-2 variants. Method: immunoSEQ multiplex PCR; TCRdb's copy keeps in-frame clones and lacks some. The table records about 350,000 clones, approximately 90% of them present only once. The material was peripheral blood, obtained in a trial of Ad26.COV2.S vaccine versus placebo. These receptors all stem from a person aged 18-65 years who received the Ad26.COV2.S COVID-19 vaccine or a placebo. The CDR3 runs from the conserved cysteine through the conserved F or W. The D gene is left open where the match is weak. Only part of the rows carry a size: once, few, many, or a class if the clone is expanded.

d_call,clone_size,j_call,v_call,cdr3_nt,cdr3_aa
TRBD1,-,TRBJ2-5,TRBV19,TGTGCCAGTAGTACCCTGGGACAGGGGGGGGAGACCCAGTACTTC,CASSTLGQGGETQYF
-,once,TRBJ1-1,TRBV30,TGTGCCTGGAGTGTAACCAGGGGATTAACTGAAGCTTTCTTT,CAWSVTRGLTEAFF
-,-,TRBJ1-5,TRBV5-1,TGCGCCAGCAGCTTGGAATGGGATCAGCCCCAGCATTTT,CASSLEWDQPQHF
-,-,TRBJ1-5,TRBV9,TGTGCCAGCAGCGCATCACAGGGAAGAGGTCAGCCCCAGCATTTT,CASSASQGRGQPQHF
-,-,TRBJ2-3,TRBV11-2,TGTGCCAGCAGCCCGGTCACAGATACGCAGTATTTT,CASSPVTDTQYF
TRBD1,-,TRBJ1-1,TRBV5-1,TGCGCCAGCAGCGGACAGGGGAGCTGGGGAGCTTTCTTT,CASSGQGSWGAFF
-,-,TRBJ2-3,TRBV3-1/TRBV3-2,TGTGCCAGCAGCTGGAGAGAAAACACAGATACGCAGTATTTT,CASSWRENTDTQYF
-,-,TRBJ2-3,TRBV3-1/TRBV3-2,TGTGCCAGCAGCCGAAGGGGCCAGGGCTCAGATACGCAGTATTTT,CASSRRGQGSDTQYF
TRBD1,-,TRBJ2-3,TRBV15,TGTGCCACCAGCAGAGACGGGCCAGGGGGCCCCCCTAGCACAGATACGCAGTATTTT,CATSRDGPGGPPSTDTQYF
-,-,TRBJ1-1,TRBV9,TGTGCCAGCAGCCCAGGAGACAGGAACACTGAAGCTTTCTTT,CASSPGDRNTEAFF
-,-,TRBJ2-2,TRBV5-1,TGCGCCAGCAGCTTGCTTACAGGGTCGGGCGGGGAGCTGTTTTTT,CASSLLTGSGGELFF
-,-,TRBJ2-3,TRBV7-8,TGTGCCAGCAGCTTAGATAGGGGGGCTGAAGATACGCAGTATTTT,CASSLDRGAEDTQYF
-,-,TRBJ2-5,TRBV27,TGTGCCAGCAGCGCAAGGTTTCAAGAGACCCAGTACTTC,CASSARFQETQYF
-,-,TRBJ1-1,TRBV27,TGTGCCAGCGGGGCGGACAGGAACACTGAAGCTTTCTTT,CASGADRNTEAFF
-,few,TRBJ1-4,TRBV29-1,TGCAGCGTTGGAGTGGGTCCCCAGTCAAAAGAAAAACTGTTTTTT,CSVGVGPQSKEKLFF
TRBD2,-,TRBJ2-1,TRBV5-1,TGCGCCAGCAGCGGTAGCGGGGTCTCCTACAATGAGCAGTTCTTC,CASSGSGVSYNEQFF
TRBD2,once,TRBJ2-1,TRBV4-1,TGCGCCAGCAGCCAAGTACTAGCGGGAAGGGGCAATGAGCAGTTCTTC,CASSQVLAGRGNEQFF
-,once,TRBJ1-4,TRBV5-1,TGCGCCAGCAGCCCCGCTGAGATTGCAACTAATGAAAAACTGTTTTTT,CASSPAEIATNEKLFF
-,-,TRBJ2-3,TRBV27,TGTGCCAGCAGTTTTTTCCCGACCCGACCTAGCACAGATACGCAGTATTTT,CASSFFPTRPSTDTQYF
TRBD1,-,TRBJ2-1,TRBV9,TGTGCCAGCAGCGTAGAGGACAGGGCGGTCGGTGAGCAGTTCTTC,CASSVEDRAVGEQFF
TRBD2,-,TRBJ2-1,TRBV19,TGTGCCAGTAGATCCCGGACTAGCGGGAGCCATGAGCAGTTCTTC,CASRSRTSGSHEQFF
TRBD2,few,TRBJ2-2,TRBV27,TGTGCCAGCAGTCAACGAGCGGGGGAGAGACTCGGGGAGCTGTTTTTT,CASSQRAGERLGELFF
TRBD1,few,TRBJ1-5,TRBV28,TGTGCCAGCAGTCCCGGGACAGGGACTCAGCCCCAGCATTTT,CASSPGTGTQPQHF
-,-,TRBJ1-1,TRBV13,TGTGCCAGCGCGAGGGGAGGGGAGAACACTGAAGCTTTCTTT,CASARGGENTEAFF
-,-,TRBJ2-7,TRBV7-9,TGTGCCAGCAGCTTAGCTGAGGGAGAGCAGTACTTC,CASSLAEGEQYF
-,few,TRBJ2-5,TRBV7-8,TGTGCCAGCAGCTTAGATGGGGGAGTGGAGACCCAGTACTTC,CASSLDGGVETQYF
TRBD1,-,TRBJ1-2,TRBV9,TGTGCCAGCAGCTCCTCGGACAGGGAGGACGGCTACACCTTC,CASSSSDREDGYTF
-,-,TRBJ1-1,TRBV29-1,TGCAGCGCCCTGGACAGTAGCAACACTGAAGCTTTCTTT,CSALDSSNTEAFF
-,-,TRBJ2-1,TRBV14,TGTGCCAGCAGCTGGGACCTCAGCTCCTACAATGAGCAGTTCTTC,CASSWDLSSYNEQFF
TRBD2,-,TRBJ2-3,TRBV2,TGTGCCAGCAGTCCAGGGACTAGCGGGGGGACAGATACGCAGTATTTT,CASSPGTSGGTDTQYF
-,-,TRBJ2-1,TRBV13,TGTGCCAGCACCCTATATTCGGGTTACAATGAGCAGTTCTTC,CASTLYSGYNEQFF
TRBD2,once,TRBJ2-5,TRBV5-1,TGCGCCAGCAGCTGGGGCTGGCGGGGGCAAGAGACCCAGTACTTC,CASSWGWRGQETQYF
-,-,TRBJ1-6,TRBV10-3,TGTGCCATCGGAGAAAGCTCCTATAATTCACCCCTCCACTTT,CAIGESSYNSPLHF